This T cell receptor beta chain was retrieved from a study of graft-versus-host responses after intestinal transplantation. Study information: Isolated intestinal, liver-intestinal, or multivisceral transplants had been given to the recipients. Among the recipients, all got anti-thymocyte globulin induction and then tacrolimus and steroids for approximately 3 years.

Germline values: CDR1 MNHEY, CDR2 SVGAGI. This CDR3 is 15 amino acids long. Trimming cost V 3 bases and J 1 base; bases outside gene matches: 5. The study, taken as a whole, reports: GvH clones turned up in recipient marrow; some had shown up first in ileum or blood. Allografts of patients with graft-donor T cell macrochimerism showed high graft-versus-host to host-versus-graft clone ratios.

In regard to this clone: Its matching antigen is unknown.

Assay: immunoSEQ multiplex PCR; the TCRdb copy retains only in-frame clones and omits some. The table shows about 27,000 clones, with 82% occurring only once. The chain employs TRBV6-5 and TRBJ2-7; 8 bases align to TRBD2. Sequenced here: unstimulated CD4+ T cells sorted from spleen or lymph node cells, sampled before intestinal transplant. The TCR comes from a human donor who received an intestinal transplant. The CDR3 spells CASSYRAGGSYEQYF. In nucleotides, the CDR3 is TGTGCCAGCAGTTATCGGGCGGGAGGATCCTACGAGCAGTACTTC.